This T cell receptor (beta chain) was profiled in a study of T cells in Graves' hyperthyroidism and ophthalmopathy (dated by TCRdb to between 2018 and 2021). At the level of the whole study: A discovery cohort of roughly 96 patients, 43 with Graves' ophthalmopathy and 57 with stable Graves' hyperthyroidism, was used to find distinguishing TCR V-J signatures. Prospective prediction of ophthalmopathy was tested in an independent validation cohort consisting of fewer than 20 hyperthyroidism patients and some 16 patients who later progressed to ophthalmopathy. For training and testing, the roughly 97 patients in the discovery cohort were randomly divided in a 7:3 ratio. The study also compared thyroid tissue and blood T-cell repertoires from five or six Graves' hyperthyroidism patients. After sampling, hyperthyroidism patients received methimazole starting at 30 mg daily, and ophthalmopathy patients received high-dose intravenous methylprednisolone. According to the paper, TCR Vbeta CDR3 sequencing was carried out on more than 120 peripheral blood samples, which came from 40 to 45 ophthalmopathy, approximately 78 hyperthyroidism and approximately 17 progressor patients.

Amplification of TCR beta CDR3 regions was carried out from RNA transcripts. The first round of RT-PCR for the TCR CDR3 was performed with the HTBI primer set and the Qiagen OneStep RT-PCR kit. The libraries were constructed in a second round of multiplex PCR and then size-selected and purified. The libraries were sequenced on an Illumina HiSeq2000 using paired-end 100 bp reads. For the original study's pipeline: Raw data were processed with SOAPnuke, discarding reads with adapters, uncalled bases, mean Phred below 15, or no exact constant-primer or identifier match. COPE v1.2.5 was used to merge high-quality paired reads, and clonotypes were defined as unique nucleotide sequences. Clonotypes were aligned to IMGT TRBV, TRBD and TRBJ reference segments using MiTCR v1.1. The analysis was restricted to V-J combinations with a frequency above 0.0001, which together covered 99.2% of the repertoires. A TCS score was defined as the ratio of F50 (clonal expansion) to E x V (chaos), with BLOSUM62-based TCRdist applied between CDR3 peptides within each V-J. Welch's t-statistics and random forest reduced around 520 V-J features to roughly 13, which were used in a naive Bayes classifier (R e1071). Thyroid-blood repertoire similarity was quantified with the Morisita-Horn index. Starting from the raw public reads, TCRdb applied fastp trimming at Q25, assembled clones with MiXCR and retained in-frame beta chains. Each entry merges the rows of one CDR3 protein and shows their most common DNA and genes. It is TCRdb's table, rather than the study itself, that gives the V and J calls and clone size. The sample records a few hundred thousand distinct CDR3 sequences, around 46% of which are singletons. The ten largest clones take up around 7.7% of the sample.

Regarding this clonotype: The antigen it recognizes is unknown. No base quality values were provided; no much bigger clone lies one nucleotide off.

A patient counted as having stable Graves' hyperthyroidism if no progression to ophthalmopathy occurred over 18 months of follow-up. Hyperthyroidism patients were aged 18 to 65 years and newly diagnosed, with disease duration of less than 2 months. Patients with uncontrolled infections, other autoimmune diseases, pregnancy or lactation were excluded. Diagnoses relied on clinical symptoms, serum thyroxine and TRAb, thyroid ultrasound and orbital computed tomography. Trizol reagent was used to extract total RNA, and RNA quality was then checked on an Agilent 2100 Bioanalyzer. The CDR3 covers 13 residues, taking in both the cysteine and the phenylalanine. The only DNA kept is the CDR3, 39 bases in frame from the first base. Based on the germline V gene (reference sequence), the CDR1 and CDR2 sequences are DFQATT and SNEGSKA. Deletion took 1 base off V and 4 bases off J, with a span of 10 bases between the germline ends.

Results the study describes overall, beyond this receptor: During validation, the model predicted progression to ophthalmopathy a median of about 6.3 months ahead of onset, with more than 60% sensitivity and under 85% specificity. Ophthalmopathy was separated from stable hyperthyroidism by a 13 V-J signature model, with approximately 90% sensitivity and roughly 84% specificity obtained in cross-validation and 80%/75% obtained in testing. Sample size was not statistically predetermined, and investigators were not blinded to group allocation. Blood samples also contained most of the expanded thyroid clonotypes (frequency above 0.001), which suggests that blood repertoires may reflect thyroid immune responses.

The receptor chain draws on TRBV20-1 and TRBJ1-1; TRBD1 could be the D gene, as 5 bases match. The sequencing sample was made of peripheral blood or thyroid tissue (not recorded which). The source is a woman in her late teens or twenties with Graves' hyperthyroidism. The DNA is TGCAGTGCTAGAGGGGGGACTAGCACTGAAGCTTTCTTT. Its product reads: CSARGGTSTEAFF.